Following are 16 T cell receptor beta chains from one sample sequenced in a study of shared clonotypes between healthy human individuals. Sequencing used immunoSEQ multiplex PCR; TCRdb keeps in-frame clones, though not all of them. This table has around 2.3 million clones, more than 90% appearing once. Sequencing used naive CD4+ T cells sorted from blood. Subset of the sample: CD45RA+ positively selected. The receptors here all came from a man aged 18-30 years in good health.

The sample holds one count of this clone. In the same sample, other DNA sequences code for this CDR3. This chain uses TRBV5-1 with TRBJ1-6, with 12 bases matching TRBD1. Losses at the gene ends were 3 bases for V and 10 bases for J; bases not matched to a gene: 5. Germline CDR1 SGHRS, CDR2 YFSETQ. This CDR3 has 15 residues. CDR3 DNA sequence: TGCGCCAGCAGCTCTGGGACAGGGGGCCGCTCACCCCTCCACTTT. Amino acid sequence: CASSSGTGGRSPLHF.

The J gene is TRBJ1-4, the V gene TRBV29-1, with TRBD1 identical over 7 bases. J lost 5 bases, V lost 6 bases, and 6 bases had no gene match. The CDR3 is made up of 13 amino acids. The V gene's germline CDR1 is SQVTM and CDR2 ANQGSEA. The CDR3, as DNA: TGCAGCGTCGGCGGACAGGAGAATGAAAAACTGTTTTTT. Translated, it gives CSVGGQENEKLFF.

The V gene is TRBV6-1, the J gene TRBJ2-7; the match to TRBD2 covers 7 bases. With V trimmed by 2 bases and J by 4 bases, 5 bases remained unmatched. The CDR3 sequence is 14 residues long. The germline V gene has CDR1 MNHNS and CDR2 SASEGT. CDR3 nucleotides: TGTGCCAGCAGTGAATCGGGGGGTGGGTACGAGCAGTACTTC. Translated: CASSESGGGYEQYF.

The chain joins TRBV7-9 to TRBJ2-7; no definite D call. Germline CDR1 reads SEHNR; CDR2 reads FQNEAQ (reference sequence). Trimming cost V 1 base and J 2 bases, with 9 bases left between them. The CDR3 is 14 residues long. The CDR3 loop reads CASSLDTLTYEQYF. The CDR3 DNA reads TGTGCCAGCAGCTTAGATACGCTAACCTACGAGCAGTACTTC. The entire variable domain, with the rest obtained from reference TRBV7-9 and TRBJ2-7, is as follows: DTGVSQNPRHKITKRGQNVTFRCDPISEHNRLYWYRQTLGQGPEFLTYFQNEAQLEKSRLLSDRFSAERPKGSFSTLEIQRTEQGDSAMYLCASSLDTLTYEQYFGPGTRLTVT.

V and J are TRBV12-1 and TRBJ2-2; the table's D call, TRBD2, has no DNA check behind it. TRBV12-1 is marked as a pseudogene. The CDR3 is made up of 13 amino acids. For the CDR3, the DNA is TGTGCCTCCGGGTCCTATGGCACCGGGGAGCTGTTTTTT. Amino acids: CASGSYGTGELFF.

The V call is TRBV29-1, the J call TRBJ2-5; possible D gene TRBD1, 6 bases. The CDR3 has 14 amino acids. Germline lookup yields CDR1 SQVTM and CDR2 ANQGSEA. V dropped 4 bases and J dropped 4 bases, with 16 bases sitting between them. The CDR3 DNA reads TGCAGCGTTGGTGGCCCCACAGGGTTAGAGACCCAGTACTTC. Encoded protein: CSVGGPTGLETQYF.

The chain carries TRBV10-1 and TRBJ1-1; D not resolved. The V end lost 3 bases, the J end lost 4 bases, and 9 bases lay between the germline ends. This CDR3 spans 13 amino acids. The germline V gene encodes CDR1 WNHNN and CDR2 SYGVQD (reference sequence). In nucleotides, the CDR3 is TGCGCCAGCAGTGACGGCGGCCTCACTGAAGCTTTCTTT. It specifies CASSDGGLTEAFF.

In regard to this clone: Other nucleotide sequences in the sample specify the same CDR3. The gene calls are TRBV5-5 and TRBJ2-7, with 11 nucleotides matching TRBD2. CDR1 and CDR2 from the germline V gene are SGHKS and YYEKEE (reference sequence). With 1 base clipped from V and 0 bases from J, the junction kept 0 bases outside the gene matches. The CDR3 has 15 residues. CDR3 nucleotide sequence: TGTGCCAGCAGCTTGACTAGCGGGAGCTCCTACGAGCAGTACTTC. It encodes CASSLTSGSSYEQYF.

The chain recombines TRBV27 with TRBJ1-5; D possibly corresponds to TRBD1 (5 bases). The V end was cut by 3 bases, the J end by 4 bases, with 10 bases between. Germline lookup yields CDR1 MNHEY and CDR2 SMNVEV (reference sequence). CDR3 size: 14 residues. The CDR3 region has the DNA TGTGCCAGCAGTTTTGGGGGGGAAAATCAGCCCCAGCATTTT. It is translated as CASSFGGENQPQHF.

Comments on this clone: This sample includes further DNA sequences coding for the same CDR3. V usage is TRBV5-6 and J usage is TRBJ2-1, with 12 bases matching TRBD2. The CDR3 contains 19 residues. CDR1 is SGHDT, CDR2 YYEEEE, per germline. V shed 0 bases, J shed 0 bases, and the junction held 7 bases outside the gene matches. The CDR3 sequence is CASSLGLAGGPSSYNEQFF. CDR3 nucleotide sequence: TGTGCCAGCAGCTTGGGGCTAGCGGGAGGGCCTAGCTCCTACAATGAGCAGTTCTTC.

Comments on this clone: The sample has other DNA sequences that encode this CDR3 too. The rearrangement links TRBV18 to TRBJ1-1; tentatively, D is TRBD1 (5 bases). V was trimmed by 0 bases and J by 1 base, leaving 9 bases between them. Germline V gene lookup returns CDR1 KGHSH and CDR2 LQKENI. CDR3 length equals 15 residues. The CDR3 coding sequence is TGTGCCAGCTCACCACCGGGACTAACGAACACTGAAGCTTTCTTT. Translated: CASSPPGLTNTEAFF.

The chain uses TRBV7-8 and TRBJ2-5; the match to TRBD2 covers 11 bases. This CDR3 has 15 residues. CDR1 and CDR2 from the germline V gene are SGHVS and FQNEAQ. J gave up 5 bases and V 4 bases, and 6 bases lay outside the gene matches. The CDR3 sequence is CASSSLSGRGETQYF. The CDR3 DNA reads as TGTGCCAGCAGCTCACTTAGCGGGAGGGGGGAGACCCAGTACTTC.

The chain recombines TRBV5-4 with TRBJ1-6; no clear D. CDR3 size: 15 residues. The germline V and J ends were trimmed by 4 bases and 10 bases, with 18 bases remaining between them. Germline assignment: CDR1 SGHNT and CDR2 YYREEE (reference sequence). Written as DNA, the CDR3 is TGTGCCAGCAGCCAAATGGGCCCCTCGGGGTCACCCCTCCACTTT. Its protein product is CASSQMGPSGSPLHF.

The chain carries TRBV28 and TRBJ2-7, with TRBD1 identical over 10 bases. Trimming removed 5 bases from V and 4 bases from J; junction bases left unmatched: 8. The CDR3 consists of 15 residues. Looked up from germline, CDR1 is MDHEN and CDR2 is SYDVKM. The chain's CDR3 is CASSPMTGGAYEQYF. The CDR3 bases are TGTGCCAGCAGTCCCATGACAGGGGGCGCGTACGAGCAGTACTTC.

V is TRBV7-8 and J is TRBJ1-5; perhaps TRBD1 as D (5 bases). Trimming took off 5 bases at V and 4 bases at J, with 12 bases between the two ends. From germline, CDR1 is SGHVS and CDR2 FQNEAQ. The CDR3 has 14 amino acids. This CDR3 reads CASSLRQTNQPQHF. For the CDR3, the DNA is TGTGCCAGCAGCCTACGACAGACGAATCAGCCCCAGCATTTT.

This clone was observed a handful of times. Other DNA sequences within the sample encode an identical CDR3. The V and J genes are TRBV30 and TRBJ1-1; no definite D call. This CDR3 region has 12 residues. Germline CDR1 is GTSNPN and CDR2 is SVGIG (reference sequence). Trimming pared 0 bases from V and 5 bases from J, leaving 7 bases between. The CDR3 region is CAWSVRGTEAFF. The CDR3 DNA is TGTGCCTGGAGTGTACGGGGAACTGAAGCTTTCTTT.